These 32 T cell receptor beta chains were all obtained from the same sample, sequenced in a study of technical replicates of blood from four donors. TCRdb's table, derived via immunoSEQ multiplex PCR, lists solely in-frame clones and lacks some. The repertoire consists of tens of thousands of clones, with 91% occurring once and the leading ten covering 0.35% to 0.45%. Sequencing was done on a sample of T cells isolated from PBMCs. Source of these receptors: a human donor in good health. Some clones in this sample may be carry-over from other donors' samples.

The V and J genes are TRBV7-9 and TRBJ1-4, with 11 bases matching TRBD1. V was clipped by 2 bases and J by 8 bases; unmatched bases: 7. Looked up from germline, CDR1 is SEHNR and CDR2 is FQNEAQ (reference sequence). The CDR3 length is 16 residues. The CDR3 DNA follows: TGTGCCAGCAGCTTACTATCGGACAGGGGGCACGAAAAACTGTTTTTT. Amino acid sequence: CASSLLSDRGHEKLFF.

The V gene is TRBV18, the J gene TRBJ1-2, with 9 positions matching TRBD1. The CDR3 runs 16 residues. Germline CDR1 is KGHSH and CDR2 is LQKENI. Trimming at V came to 3 bases and at J to 4 bases, leaving 9 bases not matched to a gene. The CDR3 reads CASSPLKTGGIYGYTF. The CDR3, as DNA: TGTGCCAGCTCACCCTTGAAGACAGGGGGGATCTATGGCTACACCTTC.

The V gene is TRBV9, the J gene TRBJ2-7; 7 positions agree with TRBD1. Losses at the gene ends were 0 bases for V and 5 bases for J; bases not matched to a gene: 2. Germline lookup yields CDR1 SGDLS and CDR2 YYNGEE. The CDR3 is 13 residues long. CDR3 sequence reads: CASSVGGGHEQYF. CDR3 DNA sequence: TGTGCCAGCAGCGTAGGAGGGGGCCACGAGCAGTACTTC. The variable domain in full, with the rest retrieved from reference TRBV9 and TRBJ2-7, is DSGVTQTPKHLITATGQRVTLRCSPRSGDLSVYWYQQSLDQGLQFLIQYYNGEERAKGNILERFSAQQFPDLHSELNLSSLELGDSALYFCASSVGGGHEQYFGPGTRLTVT.

The CDR3 sequence is CASSLPGETNIQYF. The DNA of the CDR3 is TGTGCCAGCAGTCTACCTGGGGAGACGAACATTCAGTACTTC. The chain recombines TRBV7-9 with TRBJ2-4; weak D call: TRBD2 (5 bases). The CDR3 runs to 14 residues. V shed 6 bases and J shed 7 bases, with 16 bases lying between them. Germline assignment: CDR1 SEHNR and CDR2 FQNEAQ (reference sequence).

The rearrangement uses TRBV29-1 and TRBJ1-4, with 10 bases identical to TRBD1. There are 15 residues in the CDR3. The germline V gene encodes CDR1 SQVTM and CDR2 ANQGSEA. J was trimmed by 8 bases and V by 6 bases; bases with no gene match: 12. The CDR3 here is CSVETYGTGAEKLFF. For the CDR3, the DNA is TGCAGCGTCGAGACATACGGGACAGGGGCAGAAAAACTGTTTTTT.

The chain couples TRBV15 to TRBJ2-7; possibly TRBD2 for D (5 bases). CDR1 is LNHNV, CDR2 YYDKDF, per germline (reference sequence). The CDR3 sequence is 14 residues long. V was clipped by 0 bases and J by 0 bases, with 6 bases between them. The CDR3 bases are TGTGCCACCAGCAGAGAGACTACCTCCTACGAGCAGTACTTC. It translates to CATSRETTSYEQYF.

This chain joins TRBV27 and TRBJ1-5; 7 nucleotides align to TRBD1. The germline V gene has CDR1 MNHEY and CDR2 SMNVEV (reference sequence). This CDR3 has 14 residues. The J segment lost 5 bases and the V segment lost 8 bases, leaving 9 bases of the junction unmatched. This chain's CDR3 is CASAPGTVYQPQHF. For the CDR3, the DNA is TGTGCCAGCGCCCCCGGGACAGTTTATCAGCCCCAGCATTTT.

The chain joins TRBV2 to TRBJ1-5; D not resolved. The CDR3 has 13 amino acids. V was cut by 4 bases and J by 3 bases, with 7 bases left in between. Per germline, CDR1 SNHLY and CDR2 FYNNEI. The CDR3 DNA reads as TGTGCCAGCAGTGGAGGATTCAATCAGCCCCAGCATTTT. Translating gives CASSGGFNQPQHF.

The chain joins TRBV5-4 to TRBJ2-7; possibly TRBD1 for D (5 bases). Germline loops: CDR1 SGHNT, CDR2 YYREEE (reference sequence). V was pared by 4 bases and J by 6 bases, with 14 bases between. This CDR3 is 13 amino acids long. CDR3 nucleotide sequence: TGTGCCAGCAGCCATTCCCAGGGTTCCGAGCAGTACTTC. Translation gives CASSHSQGSEQYF.

This rearrangement joins TRBV5-1 to TRBJ2-5; perhaps TRBD1 as D (7 bases). Germline lookup yields CDR1 SGHRS and CDR2 YFSETQ. V shed 4 bases and J shed 1 base, with 29 bases lying between them. The CDR3 has 20 residues. The CDR3 here is CASSLDDRQGLWSVQETQYF. CDR3 bases: TGCGCCAGCAGCCTTGACGATCGACAGGGACTGTGGTCTGTCCAAGAGACCCAGTACTTC.

The rearrangement uses TRBV6-5 and TRBJ2-5, with a weak D call TRBD2 (5 bases). This CDR3 comprises 15 residues. V was clipped by 0 bases and J by 3 bases, with 11 bases between them. Germline CDR1 MNHEY, CDR2 SVGAGI. The CDR3 spells CASSYSVQRKETQYF. As DNA, the CDR3 is TGTGCCAGCAGTTACTCGGTTCAGCGGAAAGAGACCCAGTACTTC.

V gene TRBV5-6 combines with J gene TRBJ2-7, with D unclear. The CDR3 length is 13 residues. V lost 0 bases to trimming and J lost 3 bases, with 7 bases between them. Germline V gene lookup returns CDR1 SGHDT and CDR2 YYEEEE. CDR3 DNA sequence: TGTGCCAGCAGCTTGGTGTCCCTCTACGAGCAGTACTTC. Its translation is CASSLVSLYEQYF.

The CDR3 here is CASSSRVGAVYEQYF. The CDR3 DNA reads as TGTGCCAGCAGTTCTCGTGTTGGGGCGGTCTACGAGCAGTACTTC. V is TRBV27 and J is TRBJ2-7; D perhaps matches TRBD1 (5 bases). The V end lost 4 bases, the J end lost 3 bases, and 16 bases lay between the germline ends. CDR1 is MNHEY and CDR2 is SMNVEV in the germline V gene (reference sequence). The CDR3 has 15 amino acids.

V is TRBV28 and J is TRBJ1-2, with 8 bases lining up with TRBD1. The CDR3 contains 16 residues. J gave up 4 bases and V 2 bases, and 9 bases lay outside the gene matches. CDR1 MDHEN and CDR2 SYDVKM come from the germline V gene. The DNA of the CDR3 is TGTGCCAGCAGTTTACATGGTGCAGGGGGCGGCTATGGCTACACCTTC. Protein: CASSLHGAGGGYGYTF.

The chain uses TRBV11-3 and TRBJ1-4, with no clear D. Germline V CDR1 and CDR2: SGHNT, YENEEA. Trimming pared 4 bases from V and 8 bases from J, leaving 17 bases between. CDR3 length equals 15 residues. In DNA form, the CDR3 reads TGTGCCAGCAGCTCGGCCCGGGAGGGCGGAGAAAAACTGTTTTTT. As protein: CASSSAREGGEKLFF.

The chain links TRBV28 to TRBJ1-1; no firm D call. CDR1 and CDR2 (germline): MDHEN, SYDVKM. This CDR3 contains 12 residues. V lost 5 bases and J 11 bases, leaving 15 bases between the germline ends. The CDR3 DNA sequence: TGTGCCAGCAGTCTGACCGGAGAGTGGGCTTTCTTT. This codes for CASSLTGEWAFF.

This chain connects TRBV25-1 to TRBJ2-7; tentative D call: TRBD2 (5 bases). CDR3 length equals 13 residues. Per the germline V gene, CDR1 is MGHDK and CDR2 is SYGVNS. The V and J ends lost 1 base and 1 base respectively, with 5 bases between them. CDR3 nucleotide sequence: TGTGCCAGCAGTGAATGGGAGTCCTACGAGCAGTACTTC. Amino acid sequence: CASSEWESYEQYF.

As DNA, the CDR3 is TGCGCCAGCAGCTTGTGGGGACAGGGCGTCACCGGGGAGCTGTTTTTT. This translates into CASSLWGQGVTGELFF. The chain is built from TRBV5-1 and TRBJ2-2; 9 nucleotides line up with TRBD1. This CDR3 comprises 16 residues. V trimming: 1 base; J trimming: 4 bases; junction bases outside the gene matches: 5. CDR1 and CDR2 (germline): SGHRS, YFSETQ.

The chain joins TRBV14 to TRBJ2-7, with TRBD2 matching over 10 bases. V lost 6 bases to trimming and J lost 4 bases; unmatched junction nucleotides: 9. The germline gives CDR1 SGHDN, CDR2 FVKESK. The CDR3 spans 15 residues. Here the CDR3 DNA reads TGTGCCAGCAGGGACGGACTAGCGGACGATTACGAGCAGTACTTC. Protein product: CASRDGLADDYEQYF.

This clone turned up a few times. The chain combines TRBV7-8 with TRBJ2-1; perhaps TRBD2 as D (6 bases). Germline CDR1 and CDR2: SGHVS and FQNEAQ. Trimming shortened V by 0 bases and J by 6 bases, and 15 bases separated the two germline ends. The CDR3 is made up of 16 amino acids. CDR3 DNA sequence: TGTGCCAGCAGCTTAGCGCTGTTAGCGGTTGGCAATGAGCAGTTCTTC. Translated: CASSLALLAVGNEQFF.

The chain has TRBV5-1 and TRBJ1-2; 9 bases fit TRBD1. The CDR3 has 16 residues. The germline V gene has CDR1 SGHRS and CDR2 YFSETQ. V lost 3 bases to trimming and J lost 8 bases; unmatched junction nucleotides: 14. CDR3 coding DNA: TGCGCCAGCAGCTATTATACAGGGGGCCTCGACGGCGGCTACACCTTC. Its protein is CASSYYTGGLDGGYTF.

V gene TRBV7-8 combines with J gene TRBJ2-2; TRBD2 is a possible D gene (5 bases). Trimming cost V 4 bases and J 4 bases, with 16 bases left between them. There are 16 residues in the CDR3. CDR1 is SGHVS and CDR2 is FQNEAQ in the germline V gene. The CDR3 DNA is TGTGCCAGCAGCTCAAATCCCGAGGGAGTCACCGGGGAGCTGTTTTTT. Protein product: CASSSNPEGVTGELFF.

As to this clone: The sample carries other DNA sequences with the same CDR3. V usage is TRBV7-3 and J usage is TRBJ1-1, with TRBD1 as a possible D gene (5 bases). V was clipped by 5 bases and J by 2 bases, with 9 bases between them. Germline values: CDR1 SGHTA, CDR2 FQGTGA. The CDR3 length is 13 residues. The CDR3 region is CASSIDSNTEAFF. CDR3 DNA: TGTGCCAGCAGCATCGACAGTAACACTGAAGCTTTCTTT.

V is TRBV27 and J is TRBJ2-1; the D gene is possibly TRBD2 (5 bases). V dropped 5 bases and J dropped 4 bases, with 18 bases sitting between them. CDR3 length: 16 amino acids. Germline CDR1 MNHEY, CDR2 SMNVEV (reference sequence). The CDR3 is CASSSFRSGLYNEQFF. As DNA, the CDR3 is TGTGCCAGCAGTAGCTTTCGGAGCGGACTGTACAATGAGCAGTTCTTC.

CDR3 amino acids: CASSFNSGDYGYTF. CDR3 in DNA: TGTGCCAGCAGTTTCAACTCAGGGGACTATGGCTACACCTTC. This chain links TRBV27 with TRBJ1-2, with D possibly matching TRBD1 (6 bases). CDR1 is MNHEY, CDR2 SMNVEV, per germline (reference sequence). The length of the CDR3 is 14 residues. Trimming stripped 3 bases from V and 3 bases from J, with 11 bases between.

This chain joins TRBV19 and TRBJ2-7, with 7 positions matching TRBD1. Trimming took 2 bases from V and 2 from J; bases not matched to a gene: 6. Per the germline V gene, CDR1 is LNHDA and CDR2 is SQIVND (reference sequence). CDR3 length equals 15 residues. CDR3 loop: CASSISWTGAYEQYF. In DNA, the CDR3 is TGTGCCAGTAGTATATCCTGGACAGGCGCCTACGAGCAGTACTTC. The whole variable domain, filled in from reference TRBV19 and TRBJ2-7, reads DGGITQSPKYLFRKEGQNVTLSCEQNLNHDAMYWYRQDPGQGLRLIYYSQIVNDFQKGDIAEGYSVSREKKESFPLTVTSAQKNPTAFYLCASSISWTGAYEQYFGPGTRLTVT.

V is TRBV5-1 and J is TRBJ2-3, with TRBD1 as a possible D gene (5 bases). The CDR3 length is 17 residues. Germline CDR1 SGHRS, CDR2 YFSETQ. The V end was cut by 2 bases, the J end by 4 bases, with 20 bases between. The DNA of the CDR3 is TGCGCCAGCAGCTTCGGACACAGGATAAGTAACGCAGATACGCAGTATTTT. Translating gives CASSFGHRISNADTQYF.

V gene TRBV7-2 combines with J gene TRBJ2-1; 10 bases match TRBD2. CDR3 length: 15 amino acids. Germline loops: CDR1 SGHTA, CDR2 FQGNSA. The V and J ends lost 5 bases and 15 bases, in that order; junction bases with no gene match: 16. For the CDR3, the DNA is TGTGCCAGCAGCCCCTGGACTAGCGGCTCGTCCGCCCCGTTCTTC. Encoded protein: CASSPWTSGSSAPFF.

The CDR3 bases are TGTGCCAGCAGCCCCGAGACCTACAATGAGCAGTTCTTC. This encodes CASSPETYNEQFF. The chain couples TRBV5-6 to TRBJ2-1; D gene unclear. In germline, CDR1 is SGHDT, CDR2 YYEEEE. V lost 4 bases to trimming and J lost 2 bases, with 7 bases between them. The CDR3 loop spans 13 amino acids.

A few counts support this clone. The chain is built from TRBV27 and TRBJ1-1; possible D gene TRBD1, 6 bases. Germline V gene data show CDR1 as MNHEY and CDR2 as SMNVEV (reference sequence). The V gene lost 5 bases and the J gene lost 3 bases, with 19 bases spanning the gap. The CDR3 is 16 amino acids. The CDR3 is CASSHTDRRLDTEAFF. DNA of the CDR3: TGTGCCAGCAGTCACACAGACAGGCGTCTCGACACTGAAGCTTTCTTT.

This rearrangement joins TRBV5-1 to TRBJ2-2; the match to TRBD1 covers 7 bases. CDR1 is SGHRS, CDR2 YFSETQ, per germline. J gave up 2 bases and V 4 bases, and 5 bases lay outside the gene matches. This CDR3 has 15 residues. Here the CDR3 DNA reads TGCGCCAGCAGCCCCGGGACAGTTAACACCGGGGAGCTGTTTTTT. Its translation: CASSPGTVNTGELFF.

The J gene is TRBJ1-6, the V gene TRBV30; no clear D. Trimming shortened V by 3 bases and J by 3 bases, and 6 bases separated the two germline ends. The CDR3 spans 13 residues. The germline gives CDR1 GTSNPN, CDR2 SVGIG (reference sequence). The CDR3 sequence: CAWRGDYNSPLHF. The DNA of the CDR3 is TGTGCCTGGAGAGGAGACTATAATTCACCCCTCCACTTT.